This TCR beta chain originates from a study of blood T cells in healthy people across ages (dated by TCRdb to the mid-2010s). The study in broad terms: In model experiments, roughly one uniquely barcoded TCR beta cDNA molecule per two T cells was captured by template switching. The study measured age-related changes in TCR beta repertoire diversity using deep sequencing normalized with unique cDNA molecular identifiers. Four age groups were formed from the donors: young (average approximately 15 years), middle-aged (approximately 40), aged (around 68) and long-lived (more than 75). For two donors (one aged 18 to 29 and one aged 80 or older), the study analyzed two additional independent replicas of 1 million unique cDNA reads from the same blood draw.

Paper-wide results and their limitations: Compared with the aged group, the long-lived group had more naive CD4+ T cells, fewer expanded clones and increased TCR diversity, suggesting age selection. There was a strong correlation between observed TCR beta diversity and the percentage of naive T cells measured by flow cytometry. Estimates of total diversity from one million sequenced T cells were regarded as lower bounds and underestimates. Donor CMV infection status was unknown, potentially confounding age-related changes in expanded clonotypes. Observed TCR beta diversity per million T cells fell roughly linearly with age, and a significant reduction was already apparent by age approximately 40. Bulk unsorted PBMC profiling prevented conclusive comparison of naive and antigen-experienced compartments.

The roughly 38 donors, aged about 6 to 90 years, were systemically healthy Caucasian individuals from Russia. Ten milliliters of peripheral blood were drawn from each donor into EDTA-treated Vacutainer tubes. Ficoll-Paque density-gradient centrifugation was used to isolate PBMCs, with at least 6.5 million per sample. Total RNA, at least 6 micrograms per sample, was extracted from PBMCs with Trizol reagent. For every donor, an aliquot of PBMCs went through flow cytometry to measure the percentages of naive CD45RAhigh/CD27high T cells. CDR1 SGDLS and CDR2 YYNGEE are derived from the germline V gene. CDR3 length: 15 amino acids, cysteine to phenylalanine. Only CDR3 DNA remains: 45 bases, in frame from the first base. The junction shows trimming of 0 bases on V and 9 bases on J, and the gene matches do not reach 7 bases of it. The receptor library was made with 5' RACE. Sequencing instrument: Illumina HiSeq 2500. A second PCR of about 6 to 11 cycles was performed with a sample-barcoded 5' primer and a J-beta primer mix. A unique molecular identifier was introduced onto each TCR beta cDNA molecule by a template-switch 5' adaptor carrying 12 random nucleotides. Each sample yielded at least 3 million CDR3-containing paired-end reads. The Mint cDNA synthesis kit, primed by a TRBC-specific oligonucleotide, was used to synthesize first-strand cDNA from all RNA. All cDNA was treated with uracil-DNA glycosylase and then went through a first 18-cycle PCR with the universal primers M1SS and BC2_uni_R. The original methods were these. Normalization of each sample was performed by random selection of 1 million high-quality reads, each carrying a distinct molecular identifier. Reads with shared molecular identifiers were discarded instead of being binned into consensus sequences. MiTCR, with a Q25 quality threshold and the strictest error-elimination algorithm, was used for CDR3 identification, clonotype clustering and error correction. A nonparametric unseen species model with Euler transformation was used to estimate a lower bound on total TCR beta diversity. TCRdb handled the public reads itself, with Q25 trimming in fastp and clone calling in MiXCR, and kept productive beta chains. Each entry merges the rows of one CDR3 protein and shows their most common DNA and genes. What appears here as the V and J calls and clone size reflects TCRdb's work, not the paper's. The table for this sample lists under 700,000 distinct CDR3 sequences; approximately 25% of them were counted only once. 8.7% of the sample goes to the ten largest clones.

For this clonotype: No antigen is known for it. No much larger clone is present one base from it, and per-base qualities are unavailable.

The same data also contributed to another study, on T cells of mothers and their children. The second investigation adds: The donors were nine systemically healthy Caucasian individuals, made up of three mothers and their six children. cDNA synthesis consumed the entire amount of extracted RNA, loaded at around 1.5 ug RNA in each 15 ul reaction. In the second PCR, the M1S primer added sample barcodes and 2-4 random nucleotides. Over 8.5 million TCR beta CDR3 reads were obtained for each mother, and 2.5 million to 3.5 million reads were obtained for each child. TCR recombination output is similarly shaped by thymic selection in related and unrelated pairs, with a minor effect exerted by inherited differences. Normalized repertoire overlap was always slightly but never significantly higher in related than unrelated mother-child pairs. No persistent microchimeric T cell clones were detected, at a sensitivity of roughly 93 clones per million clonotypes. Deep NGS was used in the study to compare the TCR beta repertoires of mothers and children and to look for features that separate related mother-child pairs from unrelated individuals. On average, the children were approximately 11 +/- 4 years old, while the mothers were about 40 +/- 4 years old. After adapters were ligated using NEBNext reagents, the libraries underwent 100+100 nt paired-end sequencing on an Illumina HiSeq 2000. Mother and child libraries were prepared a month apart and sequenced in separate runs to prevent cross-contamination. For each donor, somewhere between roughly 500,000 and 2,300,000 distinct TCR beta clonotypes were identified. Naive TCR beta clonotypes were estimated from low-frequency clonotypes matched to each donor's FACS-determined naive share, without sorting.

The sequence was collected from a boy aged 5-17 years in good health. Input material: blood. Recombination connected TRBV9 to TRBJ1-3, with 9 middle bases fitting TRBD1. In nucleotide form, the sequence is TGTGCCAGCAGCGTAGGTGGGACAGGGACGGGCACCATATATTTT. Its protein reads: CASSVGGTGTGTIYF.